A single sample is the source of the 30 T cell receptor beta chains below, sequenced in a study of control samples from healthy donors and cancer patients. The method was immunoSEQ multiplex PCR; TCRdb's version includes in-frame clones alone and lacks a portion of them. This sample has about 180,000 clones; 90% occur once, and the top ten carry roughly 1.5%. Sequencing input: blood. The source is a woman between 45 and 60 years old in good health.

Regarding this clone: Other nucleotide sequences in the sample specify the same CDR3. The genes are TRBV7-6 and TRBJ2-1, with unresolved D. This CDR3 region has 15 residues. CDR1 is SGHVS and CDR2 is FNYEAQ in the germline V gene. Trimming took off 0 bases at V and 0 bases at J, with 6 bases between the two ends. CDR3 sequence reads: CASSLAVSSYNEQFF. Here the CDR3 DNA reads TGTGCCAGCAGCTTAGCGGTGAGCTCCTACAATGAGCAGTTCTTC.

This clone came up once. This chain links TRBV11-1 with TRBJ1-2; 9 bases are a match to TRBD1. The CDR3 consists of 16 residues. J was trimmed by 6 bases and V by 0 bases; bases with no gene match: 8. Germline CDR1 SGHAT, CDR2 FQDESV (reference sequence). The CDR3 nucleotides are TGTGCCAGCAGCTTAGCCGGACAGGGGTCGAAGAATGGCTACACCTTC. Translation: CASSLAGQGSKNGYTF.

V usage is TRBV27 and J usage is TRBJ2-6, with no clear D. This CDR3 has 16 amino acids. Germline CDR1 MNHEY, CDR2 SMNVEV (reference sequence). Trimming stripped 6 bases from V and 0 bases from J, with 12 bases between. The CDR3 nucleotides read TGTGCCAGCAGCCGTGGCAGGATCTCTGGGGCCAACGTCCTGACTTTC. Encoded protein: CASSRGRISGANVLTF.

The chain employs TRBV28 and TRBJ2-6; the D is unclear. V lost 5 bases and J lost 4, with 12 bases in between. Germline V gene data show CDR1 as MDHEN and CDR2 as SYDVKM. This CDR3 region has 15 residues. The chain's CDR3 is CASSHTFSGANVLTF. The CDR3 DNA sequence: TGTGCCAGCAGTCACACCTTCTCCGGGGCCAACGTCCTGACTTTC. The complete variable domain, with remaining parts taken from reference TRBV28 and TRBJ2-6, reads DVKVTQSSRYLVKRTGEKVFLECVQDMDHENMFWYRQDPGLGLRLIYFSYDVKMKEKGDIPEGYSVSREKKERFSLILESASTNQTSMYLCASSHTFSGANVLTFGAGSRLTVL.

This chain joins TRBV11-1 and TRBJ2-5; 8 bases agree with TRBD1. The junction had 7 bases not matched to a gene; V was cut back by 0 bases and J by 4 bases. Germline lookup yields CDR1 SGHAT and CDR2 FQDESV (reference sequence). This CDR3 comprises 16 residues. The CDR3 reads CASSLAWQGAGETQYF. For the CDR3, the DNA is TGTGCCAGCAGCTTAGCTTGGCAGGGGGCGGGAGAGACCCAGTACTTC. The full variable domain, completed using reference TRBV11-1 and TRBJ2-5, is EAEVAQSPRYKITEKSQAVAFWCDPISGHATLYWYRQILGQGPELLVQFQDESVVDDSQLPKDRFSAERLKGVDSTLKIQPAELGDSAMYLCASSLAWQGAGETQYFGPGTRLLVL.

This clone was recorded only once. The V gene is TRBV28, the J gene TRBJ2-1, with TRBD2 as a possible D gene (6 bases). The ends were cut back, 7 bases at V and 0 bases at J, with 13 bases in the middle. Germline assignment: CDR1 MDHEN and CDR2 SYDVKM. This CDR3 spans 15 amino acids. In nucleotides, the CDR3 is TGTGCCAGCACCATACGGAGGGCCTCCTACAATGAGCAGTTCTTC. Amino acid sequence: CASTIRRASYNEQFF.

The chain uses TRBV5-1 and TRBJ2-1; 8 positions match TRBD2. The length of the CDR3 is 18 residues. Trimming at V came to 0 bases and at J to 2 bases, leaving 10 bases not matched to a gene. Germline assignment: CDR1 SGHRS and CDR2 YFSETQ. The CDR3 spells CASSLGFGREAPYNEQFF. The CDR3 DNA is TGCGCCAGCAGCTTGGGATTCGGGCGGGAGGCCCCCTACAATGAGCAGTTCTTC.

This clone was recorded a few times. V gene TRBV27 combines with J gene TRBJ2-1; TRBD2 might be the D (6 bases). V shed 10 bases and J shed 4 bases, with 14 bases lying between them. CDR1 and CDR2 (germline): MNHEY, SMNVEV (reference sequence). The CDR3 is made up of 13 amino acids. CDR3 coding DNA: TGTGCCATCTCTGGGACTGATTACAATGAGCAGTTCTTC. It is translated as CAISGTDYNEQFF.

This chain joins TRBV27 and TRBJ2-7; D ambiguous. Germline V gene lookup returns CDR1 MNHEY and CDR2 SMNVEV (reference sequence). CDR3 length: 13 residues. With 2 bases removed from V and 3 bases from J, the gap between germline ends came to 8 bases. The DNA of the CDR3 is TGTGCCAGCAGTTTAGCCCCGAACTACGAGCAGTACTTC. It yields the protein CASSLAPNYEQYF.

The rearrangement links TRBV10-2 to TRBJ1-4; D perhaps matches TRBD1 (6 bases). Germline V gives CDR1 WSHSY, CDR2 SAAADI. V lost 2 bases and J lost 6, with 13 bases in between. The CDR3 runs to 15 residues. The CDR3 protein is CASSEGWGLDEKLFF. DNA of the CDR3: TGCGCCAGCAGTGAGGGTTGGGGGCTCGATGAAAAACTGTTTTTT.

This chain links TRBV6-5 with TRBJ2-3; 11 bases match TRBD2. V shed 4 bases and J 4 bases; nucleotides not matched to a gene: 7. The CDR3 covers 16 residues. Germline V lookup: CDR1 MNHEY, CDR2 SVGAGI. The CDR3, as DNA: TGTGCCAGCAGTTCATCTCTAGCGGGAGGTGCAGATACGCAGTATTTT. Protein: CASSSSLAGGADTQYF.

This clone was seen just once. The chain links TRBV6-1 to TRBJ1-2; no reliable D call. Deletions cut 2 bases from V and 8 bases from J, with 12 bases between. Germline loops: CDR1 MNHNS, CDR2 SASEGT. CDR3 length: 13 residues. CDR3 bases: TGTGCCAGCAGTGAACACGGGAAGGAAGGCTACACCTTC. Residues: CASSEHGKEGYTF.

The genes are TRBV3-1 (or the pseudogene TRBV3-2) and TRBJ2-3, with TRBD1 matching over 10 bases. V was pared by 7 bases and J by 6 bases, with 10 bases of the junction left unmatched. This CDR3 contains 15 residues. Germline loops: CDR1 LGHDT, CDR2 YNNKEL (reference sequence). Here the CDR3 reads CASTQDRGRADTQYF. The DNA for the CDR3 is TGTGCCAGCACCCAGGACAGGGGGAGAGCGGATACGCAGTATTTT.

The CDR3 coding sequence is TGTGCCTGGAGGAAACAGGGGTCCTACAATGAGCAGTTCTTC. This sequence encodes CAWRKQGSYNEQFF. J is TRBJ2-1 and V is TRBV30; 7 positions match TRBD1. Germline loops: CDR1 GTSNPN, CDR2 SVGIG (reference sequence). The CDR3 totals 14 residues. V lost 3 bases, J lost 1 base, and 3 bases stayed unmatched.

V gene TRBV19 combines with J gene TRBJ1-2; D gene ambiguous. The germline CDR1 and CDR2 sequences are LNHDA and SQIVND (reference sequence). Trimming stripped 7 bases from V and 4 bases from J, with 10 bases between. The CDR3 sequence is 12 residues long. The CDR3 bases are TGTGCCAGTACTCAGTCCCCCTATGGCTACACCTTC. This translates into CASTQSPYGYTF.

The rearrangement links TRBV3-1 (or the pseudogene TRBV3-2) to TRBJ2-2; no firm D call. The CDR3 is 14 residues long. Trimming cost V 4 bases and J 6 bases, with 12 bases left between them. CDR1 and CDR2 from the germline V gene are LGHDT and YNNKEL (reference sequence). This chain's CDR3 is CASSRPIESGELFF. Here the CDR3 DNA reads TGTGCCAGCAGCCGCCCCATAGAGTCCGGGGAGCTGTTTTTT.

This clone appeared once. This rearrangement joins TRBV4-2 to TRBJ2-2; TRBD2 agrees at 7 bases. The CDR3 spans 17 residues. Unmatched junction bases numbered 12, after V lost 1 base and J lost 7 bases. CDR1 is LGHNA and CDR2 is YNFKEQ in the germline V gene. The chain's CDR3 is CASSQVIIAGEGGELFF. The CDR3 coding sequence is TGTGCCAGCAGCCAAGTCATAATTGCGGGAGAAGGCGGGGAGCTGTTTTTT.

This chain joins TRBV2 and TRBJ1-1, with D hard to call. Per the germline V gene, CDR1 is SNHLY and CDR2 is FYNNEI. V lost 4 bases and J lost 0, with 6 bases in between. The CDR3 spans 13 residues. This CDR3 is CASSGEVNTEAFF. In DNA, the CDR3 is TGTGCCAGCAGTGGGGAGGTGAACACTGAAGCTTTCTTT. The full variable domain, its missing parts supplied by reference TRBV2 and TRBJ1-1, is EPEVTQTPSHQVTQMGQEVILRCVPISNHLYFYWYRQILGQKVEFLVSFYNNEISEKSEIFDDQFSVERPDGSNFTLKIRSTKLEDSAMYFCASSGEVNTEAFFGQGTRLTVV.

This clone has only one observation. This chain links TRBV14 with TRBJ2-5; D gene unclear. Germline CDR1 is SGHDN and CDR2 is FVKESK. Trimming removed 3 bases at V and 5 bases at J, with 16 bases between. This CDR3 spans 15 amino acids. The CDR3 bases are TGTGCCAGCAGCCACCGCGGCCCAGGAAGGGAGACCCAGTACTTC. As protein: CASSHRGPGRETQYF.

The CDR3 coding sequence is TGCGCCAGCAGCTTGGGTAGCGGGAGCGGCAATGAGCAGTTCTTC. Its protein product is CASSLGSGSGNEQFF. The chain has TRBV5-1 and TRBJ2-1; 9 bases map to TRBD2. Germline V CDR1 and CDR2: SGHRS, YFSETQ. The CDR3 extends over 15 amino acids. The V segment lost 0 bases and the J segment 6 bases; nucleotides outside the gene matches: 4.

The chain joins TRBV4-3 to TRBJ1-2; a possible D gene is TRBD1 (5 bases). The germline V and J ends were trimmed by 0 bases and 7 bases, with 24 bases remaining between them. CDR3 length: 18 residues. The germline CDR1 and CDR2 sequences are LGHNA and YSLEER. The CDR3 loop is CASSQDSFGASQSGGYTF. CDR3 bases: TGCGCCAGCAGCCAAGATTCTTTCGGGGCAAGCCAGTCAGGTGGCTACACCTTC.

This chain links TRBV14 with TRBJ2-7, with TRBD1 matching 10 bases. The ends lost 5 bases at V and 5 bases at J; junction bases unmatched: 9. The CDR3 length is 15 residues. Per the germline V gene, CDR1 is SGHDN and CDR2 is FVKESK. Written as DNA, the CDR3 is TGTGCCAGCAGCGCCCGTCGGGACAGGGGCCACGAGCAGTACTTC. Its protein product is CASSARRDRGHEQYF.

The rearrangement links TRBV7-9 to TRBJ1-2, with 10 bases that match TRBD1. V lost 4 bases and J lost 4; bases outside the gene matches: 12. This CDR3 comprises 17 residues. CDR1 is SEHNR and CDR2 is FQNEAQ in the germline V gene (reference sequence). CDR3 loop: CASSSRDRGVDGYGYTF. The CDR3 nucleotides read TGTGCCAGCAGCTCCCGGGACAGGGGCGTTGACGGCTATGGCTACACCTTC.

The rearrangement uses TRBV9 and TRBJ2-7; TRBD1 or TRBD2 may be the D gene (6 bases each). The germline V gene encodes CDR1 SGDLS and CDR2 YYNGEE. Trimming cost V 3 bases and J 7 bases, with 23 bases left between them. This CDR3 comprises 16 residues. CDR3 sequence: CASSEWGLGGLDEQYF. For the CDR3, the DNA is TGTGCCAGCAGCGAGTGGGGTCTGGGGGGCCTGGATGAGCAGTACTTC.

J is TRBJ2-3 and V is TRBV3-1 (or the pseudogene TRBV3-2); TRBD2 is a possible D gene (5 bases). The germline CDR1 and CDR2 sequences are LGHDT and YNNKEL (reference sequence). The V end lost 7 bases, the J end lost 4 bases, and 6 bases lay between the germline ends. The CDR3 is 11 residues long. In DNA, the CDR3 is TGTGCCAGCAAAGCGGCAGATACGCAGTATTTT. Its protein product is CASKAADTQYF.

The V gene is TRBV29-1, the J gene TRBJ2-2; TRBD1 or TRBD2 may be the D gene (6 bases each). The CDR3 contains 16 residues. V was shortened by 6 bases and J by 6 bases, with 23 bases between the two germline ends. CDR1 is SQVTM and CDR2 is ANQGSEA in the germline V gene. CDR3 loop: CSVALVRGVLAGELFF. CDR3 nucleotide sequence: TGCAGCGTCGCCCTGGTGAGGGGGGTCCTCGCCGGGGAGCTGTTTTTT.

This clone was counted a single time. This chain links TRBV24-1 with TRBJ2-2, with TRBD1 matching 10 bases. Trimming at V came to 4 bases and at J to 6 bases, leaving 7 bases not matched to a gene. The CDR3 is 16 residues long. Germline CDR1 and CDR2: KGHDR and SFDVKD. CDR3 sequence: CATSEPRDRGSGELFF. As DNA, the CDR3 is TGTGCCACCAGTGAACCCCGGGACAGGGGTTCCGGGGAGCTGTTTTTT.

The genes are TRBV11-3 and TRBJ2-1; 9 bases map to TRBD1. Trimming took 5 bases from V and 8 from J; bases not matched to a gene: 10. The CDR3 is made up of 15 amino acids. From germline, CDR1 is SGHNT and CDR2 YENEEA. CDR3: CASSRGTGQGYEQFF. In nucleotides, the CDR3 is TGTGCCAGCAGCCGAGGAACGGGACAGGGTTATGAGCAGTTCTTC.

J is TRBJ2-3 and V is TRBV7-9; D is perhaps TRBD2 (5 bases). V was shortened by 6 bases and J by 0 bases, with 10 bases between the two germline ends. CDR3 length: 14 amino acids. In germline, CDR1 is SEHNR, CDR2 FQNEAQ (reference sequence). Here the CDR3 DNA reads TGTGCCAGCAGTCTAAGCGGTAGCACAGATACGCAGTATTTT. This encodes CASSLSGSTDTQYF.

The V and J genes are TRBV30 and TRBJ2-1, with 10 bases fitting TRBD2. In germline, CDR1 is GTSNPN, CDR2 SVGIG (reference sequence). This CDR3 is 16 amino acids long. The trim removed 3 bases at V and 8 bases at J, leaving 13 bases unmatched. In nucleotides, the CDR3 is TGTGCCTGGAGCGCATCCAGCGGGGGGGTCAAATATGAGCAGTTCTTC. The encoded protein is CAWSASSGGVKYEQFF.